This T cell receptor (beta chain) was observed in a study of technical replicates of blood from a handful of donors. The CDR3 runs 14 residues. Germline V gives CDR1 MNHEY, CDR2 SMNVEV (reference sequence). J lost 9 bases, V lost 6 bases, and 6 bases had no gene match. Repertoires were generated with immunoSEQ multiplex PCR, while TCRdb's copy carries only in-frame clones and drops some. The profile shows 65,000 to 80,000 clones, about 96% of them singletons. The sequencing input was T cells isolated from PBMCs. The chain employs TRBV27 and TRBJ2-1, with 12 bases that match TRBD2. The TCR originated in a human donor in good health. This chain's CDR3 is CASSPGLAGTEQFF. The CDR3 region has the DNA TGTGCCAGCAGCCCGGGACTAGCGGGTACTGAGCAGTTCTTC.